This T cell receptor beta chain was obtained from a study of T cells after yellow fever vaccination. Universal primer sites and UMIs were introduced during 5'RACE template-switching synthesis of TCR cDNA. Using its own MiXCR run on the 5' RACE reads, TCRdb lists one record per CDR3 protein. The profile shows under 400,000 distinct CDR3 sequences, roughly 11% of them singletons. V shed 2 bases and J shed 4 bases, with 8 bases lying between them. The CDR3 is made up of 12 amino acids. Looked up from germline, CDR1 is DFQATT and CDR2 is SNEGSKA (reference sequence). The TCR sequence derives from a man aged 18 to 29 who received the YFV17D yellow fever vaccine. Sequencing was performed on PBMCs, taken on the day of the first yellow fever vaccination. This chain joins TRBV20-1 and TRBJ2-5, with a weak D call TRBD1 (5 bases). CDR3 nucleotide sequence: TGCAGTGCTAGACAGGGAAGAGAGACCCAGTACTTC. It codes for CSARQGRETQYF.